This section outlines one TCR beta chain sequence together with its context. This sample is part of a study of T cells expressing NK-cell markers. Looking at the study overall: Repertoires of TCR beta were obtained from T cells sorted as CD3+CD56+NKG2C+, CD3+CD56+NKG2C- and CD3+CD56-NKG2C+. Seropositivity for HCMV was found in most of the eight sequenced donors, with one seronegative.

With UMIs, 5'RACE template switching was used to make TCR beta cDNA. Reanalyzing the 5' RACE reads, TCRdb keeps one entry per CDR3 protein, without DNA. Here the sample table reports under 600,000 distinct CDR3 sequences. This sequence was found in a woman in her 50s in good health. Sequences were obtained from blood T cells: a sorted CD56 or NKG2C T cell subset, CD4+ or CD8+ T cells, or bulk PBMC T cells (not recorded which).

CDR3 sequence reads: CASSLGGRDEQFF. The rearrangement joins TRBV6-6 to TRBJ2-1; lacking DNA, the TRBD2 call made by TCRdb goes unchecked. Germline CDR1 MNHNY, CDR2 SVGAGI (reference sequence). CDR3 length: 13 residues.